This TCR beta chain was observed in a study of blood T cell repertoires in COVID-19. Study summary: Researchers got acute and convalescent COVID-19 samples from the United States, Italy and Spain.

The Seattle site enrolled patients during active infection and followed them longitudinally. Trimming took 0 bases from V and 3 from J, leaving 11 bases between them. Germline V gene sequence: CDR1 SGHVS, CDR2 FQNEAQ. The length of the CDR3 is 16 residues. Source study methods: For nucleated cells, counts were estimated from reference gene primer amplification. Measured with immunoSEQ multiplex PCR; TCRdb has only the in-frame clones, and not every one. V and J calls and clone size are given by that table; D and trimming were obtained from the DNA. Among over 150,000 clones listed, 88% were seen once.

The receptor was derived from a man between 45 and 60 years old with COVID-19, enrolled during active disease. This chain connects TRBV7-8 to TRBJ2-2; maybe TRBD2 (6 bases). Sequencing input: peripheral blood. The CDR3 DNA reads TGTGCCAGCAGCTTAGCGCCGGGACTTTACACCGGGGAGCTGTTTTTT. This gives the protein CASSLAPGLYTGELFF. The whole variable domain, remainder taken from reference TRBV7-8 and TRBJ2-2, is GAGVSQSPRYKVAKRGQDVALRCDPISGHVSLFWYQQALGQGPEFLTYFQNEAQLDKSGLPSDRFFAERPEGSVSTLKIQRTQQEDSAVYLCASSLAPGLYTGELFFGEGSRLTVL.